Listed below are T cell receptor beta chains from one sample, sequenced in a study of beta chain features in type 1 diabetes. The table came from immunoSEQ multiplex PCR; TCRdb's copy has only in-frame clones and leaves some out. The sample has hundreds of thousands of clones, around an eighth seen once. The sample taken for sequencing was naive CD4+ T cells from blood. These receptors were obtained from a man younger than 35 in good health. The CDR3 runs from the conserved cysteine through the conserved F or W. The order of the fields is V gene, J gene, CDR3 protein.

TRBV7-3	TRBJ1-1	CASSHGGQNTEAFF
TRBV30	TRBJ1-1	CAWSAGNTEAFF
TRBV15	TRBJ2-4	CATSRDGAGGANIQYF
TRBV18	TRBJ2-3	CASSPPQGPDTQYF
TRBV4-3	TRBJ1-4	CASSQATGVGEKLFF
TRBV6-5	TRBJ1-2	CASSPDTYGYTF
TRBV18	TRBJ2-3	CASSPPGRTDTQYF
TRBV7-2	TRBJ2-5	CASSLRQGQETQYF
TRBV6-5	TRBJ1-5	CASRDTSNQPQHF
TRBV7-6	TRBJ1-2	CASSLVDSGNYGYTF
TRBV4-2	TRBJ1-5	CASSQGEGSQPQHF
TRBV19	TRBJ1-6	CASNQEPGRGSPLHF
TRBV20-1	TRBJ2-7	CSARTGDEQYF
TRBV9	TRBJ2-3	CASSVGWTSVSTDTQYF
TRBV7-2	TRBJ2-7	CASSLAGRVDEQYF
TRBV7-9	TRBJ1-2	CASSLARLYGYTF
TRBV9	TRBJ2-7	CASSPSAPALAEVAYEQYF
TRBV19	TRBJ2-5	CASRARGGETQYF
TRBV10-3	TRBJ2-3	CAISETTSRTDTQYF
TRBV7-2	TRBJ2-2	CASSYLAFGELFF
TRBV5-1	TRBJ2-2	CASSSRTGSDTGELFF
TRBV5-1	TRBJ2-1	CASKEESRQFF
TRBV4-1	TRBJ2-7	CASSQTGEVKYF
TRBV30	TRBJ1-2	CAWSFTGVGGYTF
TRBV11-2	TRBJ2-2	CASNHNRGRVPGELFF
TRBV18	TRBJ1-5	CASSPQGAESNQPQHF
TRBV11-2	TRBJ1-2	CALQGPSDYGYTF
TRBV11-1	TRBJ2-7	CASSLEEGSPYF
TRBV29-1	TRBJ1-1	CSVRGGVNAGTEAFF
TRBV6-1	TRBJ1-2	CASSVRQRDGYTF
TRBV15	TRBJ2-2	CATSRDLVVGTQNTGELFF
TRBV7-8	TRBJ1-5	CASSFGQGNQPQHF